This T cell receptor (beta chain) was recovered during a study of cytomegalovirus exposure and HLA in healthy donors. Amplification used 60 Vbeta primers and 13 Jbeta primers. Repertoires were generated with immunoSEQ multiplex PCR, while TCRdb's copy carries only in-frame clones and drops some. The repertoire table contains over 55,000 clones. The clonotype was recovered from a boy between 10 and 17 years old in good health and CMV-seronegative. Sequencing input: PBMCs.

The CDR3 region has the DNA TGTGCCAGTCGGGACAGGAGGCTTACCGAGCAGTACTTC. It encodes CASRDRRLTEQYF. The chain has TRBV19 and TRBJ2-7, with 8 bases that match TRBD1. V trimming: 8 bases; J trimming: 6 bases; junction bases outside the gene matches: 9. Germline V gene lookup returns CDR1 LNHDA and CDR2 SQIVND (reference sequence). The CDR3 totals 13 residues. The full variable domain, in which reference TRBV19 and TRBJ2-7 provide the parts outside the CDR3, is DGGITQSPKYLFRKEGQNVTLSCEQNLNHDAMYWYRQDPGQGLRLIYYSQIVNDFQKGDIAEGYSVSREKKESFPLTVTSAQKNPTAFYLCASRDRRLTEQYFGPGTRLTVT.